Detailed here is one T cell receptor (beta chain). The CDR3 covers 17 residues. V was pared by 0 bases and J by 6 bases, with 5 bases of the junction left unmatched. CDR1 and CDR2 (germline): SGHVS, FQNEAQ. Alongside a J-beta primer mix, a sample-barcoded 5' primer served in a second PCR lasting roughly 6 to 11 cycles. MiXCR, applied by TCRdb to the 5' RACE reads, yields one record per CDR3 protein. Of some 750,000 distinct CDR3 sequences in the sample, over 20% were seen once. The source of the sample is a study of blood T cells in healthy people across ages. Researchers collected roughly 9.8 milliliters of peripheral blood from every single donor.

The source is a man in his 70s in good health. The chain has TRBV7-8 and TRBJ2-3; 14 positions agree with TRBD2. The sample taken for sequencing was blood. CDR3 bases: TGTGCCAGCAGCTTAGCGACTAGCGGGGGGGCTCCGGATACGCAGTATTTT. Encoded protein: CASSLATSGGAPDTQYF.